This TCR beta chain is from a study of OX40 agonist ivuxolimab in advanced cancers. Findings and caveats of the study: Averaging showed that CD8+ T cells had more expanded clones than CD4+ did.

The germline CDR1 and CDR2 sequences are MNHEY and SMNVEV (reference sequence). The germline V and J ends were trimmed by 6 bases and 5 bases, with 16 bases remaining between them. The CDR3 has 14 amino acids. Patients had blood sampled at baseline and again on cycle 4 day 1 and cycle 7 day 1. A note on this clone: Its cognate antigen is unknown.

Profiling relied on immunoSEQ multiplex PCR, and the TCRdb table lists in-frame clones only, not all of them. The table lists approximately 60,000 clones, around 90% of them singletons, with 11% in the top ten. The chain couples TRBV27 to TRBJ1-1, with a weak D call TRBD1 (5 bases). The sequences come from CD4+ or CD8+ T cells sorted from blood, collected in a trial of the OX40 agonist ivuxolimab. The source is an adult with an advanced solid tumor such as melanoma, head and neck, liver or kidney cancer. This CDR3 is CASSSDRGGTEAFF. CDR3 nucleotide sequence: TGTGCCAGCAGCTCCGATCGGGGGGGGACTGAAGCTTTCTTT.